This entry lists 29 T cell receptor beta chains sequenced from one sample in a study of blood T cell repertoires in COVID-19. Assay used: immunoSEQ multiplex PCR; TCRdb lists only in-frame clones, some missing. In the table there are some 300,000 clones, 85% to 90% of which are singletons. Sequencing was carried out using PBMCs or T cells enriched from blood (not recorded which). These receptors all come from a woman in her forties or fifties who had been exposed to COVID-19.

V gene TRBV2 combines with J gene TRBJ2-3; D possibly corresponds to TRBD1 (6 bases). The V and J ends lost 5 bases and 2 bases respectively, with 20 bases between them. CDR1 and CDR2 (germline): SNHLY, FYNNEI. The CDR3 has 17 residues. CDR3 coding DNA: TGTGCCAGCAGTCCCGGGACAACCGGCGCCTACACAGATACGCAGTATTTT. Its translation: CASSPGTTGAYTDTQYF.

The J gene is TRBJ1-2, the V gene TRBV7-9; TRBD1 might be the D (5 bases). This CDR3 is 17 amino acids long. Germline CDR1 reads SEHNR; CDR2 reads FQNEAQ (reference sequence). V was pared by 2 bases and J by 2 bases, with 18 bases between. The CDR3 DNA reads TGTGCCAGCAGCTTATCCCTCAGAGACGGGGGGAACTATGGCTACACCTTC. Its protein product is CASSLSLRDGGNYGYTF.

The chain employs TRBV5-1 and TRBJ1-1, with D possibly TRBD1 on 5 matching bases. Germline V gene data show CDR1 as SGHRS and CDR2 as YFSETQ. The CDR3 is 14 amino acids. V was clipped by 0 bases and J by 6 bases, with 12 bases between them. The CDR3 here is CASSLDGQGPEAFF. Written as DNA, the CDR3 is TGCGCCAGCAGCTTGGACGGGCAGGGCCCTGAAGCTTTCTTT.

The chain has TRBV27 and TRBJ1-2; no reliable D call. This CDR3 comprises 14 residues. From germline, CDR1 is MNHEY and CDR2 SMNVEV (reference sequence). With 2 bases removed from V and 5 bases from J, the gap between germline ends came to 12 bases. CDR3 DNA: TGTGCCAGCAGTTTAAGGGTCCCGGGGTATGGCTACACCTTC. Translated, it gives CASSLRVPGYGYTF.

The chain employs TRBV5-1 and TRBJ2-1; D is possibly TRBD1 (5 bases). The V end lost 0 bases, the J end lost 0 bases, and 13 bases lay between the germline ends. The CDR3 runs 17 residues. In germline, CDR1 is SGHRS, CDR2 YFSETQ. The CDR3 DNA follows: TGCGCCAGCAGCTTGGGGGCAGGGTCGAGCTCCTACAATGAGCAGTTCTTC. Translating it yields CASSLGAGSSSYNEQFF.

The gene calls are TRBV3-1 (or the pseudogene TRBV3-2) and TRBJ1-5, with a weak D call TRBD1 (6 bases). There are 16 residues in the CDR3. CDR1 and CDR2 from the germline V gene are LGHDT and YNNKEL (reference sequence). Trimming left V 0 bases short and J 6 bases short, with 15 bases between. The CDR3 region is CASSQDGVGGGQPQHF. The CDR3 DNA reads TGTGCCAGCAGCCAAGACGGCGTAGGGGGGGGTCAGCCCCAGCATTTT.

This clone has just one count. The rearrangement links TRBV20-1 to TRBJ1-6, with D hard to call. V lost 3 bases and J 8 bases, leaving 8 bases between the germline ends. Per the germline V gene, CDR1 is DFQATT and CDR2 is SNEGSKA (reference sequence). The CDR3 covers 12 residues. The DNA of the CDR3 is TGCAGTGCTAGTTTTGGCTATTCACCCCTCCACTTT. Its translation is CSASFGYSPLHF.

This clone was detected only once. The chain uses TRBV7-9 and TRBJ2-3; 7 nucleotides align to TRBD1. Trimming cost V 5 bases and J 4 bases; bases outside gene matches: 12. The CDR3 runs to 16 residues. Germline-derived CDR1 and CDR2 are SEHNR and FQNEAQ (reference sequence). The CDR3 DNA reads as TGTGCCAGCAGCGCAACGACAGGGACGGGGTCAGATACGCAGTATTTT. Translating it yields CASSATTGTGSDTQYF.

CDR3 sequence: CASSISAEAFF. The CDR3 region has the DNA TGTGCCAGTAGTATCTCCGCTGAAGCTTTCTTT. The rearrangement uses TRBV19 and TRBJ1-1, with D hard to call. Deletions cut 3 bases from V and 6 bases from J, with 5 bases between. CDR1 and CDR2 from the germline V gene are LNHDA and SQIVND (reference sequence). CDR3 length equals 11 residues.

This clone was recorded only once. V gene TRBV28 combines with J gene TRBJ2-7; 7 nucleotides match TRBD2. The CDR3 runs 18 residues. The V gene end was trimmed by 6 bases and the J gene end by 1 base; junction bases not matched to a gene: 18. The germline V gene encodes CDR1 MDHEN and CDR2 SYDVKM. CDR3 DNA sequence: TGTGCCAGCAGAATTACCGCCCTTTTGCGGGGGAGGTCCTACGAGCAGTACTTC. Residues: CASRITALLRGRSYEQYF.

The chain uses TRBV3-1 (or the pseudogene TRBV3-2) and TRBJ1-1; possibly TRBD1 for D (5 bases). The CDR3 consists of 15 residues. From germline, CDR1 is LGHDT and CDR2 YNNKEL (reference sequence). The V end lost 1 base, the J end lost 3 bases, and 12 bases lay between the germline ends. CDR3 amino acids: CASSQAPGLYTEAFF. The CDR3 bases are TGTGCCAGCAGCCAAGCCCCAGGGTTGTACACTGAAGCTTTCTTT.

The CDR3 region is CAWGEGSMNSPLHF. Here the CDR3 DNA reads TGTGCCTGGGGGGAGGGCAGTATGAATTCACCCCTCCACTTT. The V and J genes are TRBV30 and TRBJ1-6; D gene uncertain. The CDR3 has 14 amino acids. The V gene lost 5 bases and the J gene lost 7 bases, with 15 bases spanning the gap. In germline, CDR1 is GTSNPN, CDR2 SVGIG (reference sequence).

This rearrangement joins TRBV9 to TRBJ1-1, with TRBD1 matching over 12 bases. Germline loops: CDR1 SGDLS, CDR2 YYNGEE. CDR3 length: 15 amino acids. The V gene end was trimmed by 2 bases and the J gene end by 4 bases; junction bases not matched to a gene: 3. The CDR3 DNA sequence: TGTGCCAGCAGCGTGGGGACAGGGGGCTTCACTGAAGCTTTCTTT. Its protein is CASSVGTGGFTEAFF. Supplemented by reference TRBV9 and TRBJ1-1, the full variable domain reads DSGVTQTPKHLITATGQRVTLRCSPRSGDLSVYWYQQSLDQGLQFLIQYYNGEERAKGNILERFSAQQFPDLHSELNLSSLELGDSALYFCASSVGTGGFTEAFFGQGTRLTVV.

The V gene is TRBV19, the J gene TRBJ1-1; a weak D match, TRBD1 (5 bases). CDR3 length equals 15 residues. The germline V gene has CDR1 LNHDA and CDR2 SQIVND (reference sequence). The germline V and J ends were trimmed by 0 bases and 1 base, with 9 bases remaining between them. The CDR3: CASSIDPGQNTEAFF. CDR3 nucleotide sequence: TGTGCCAGTAGTATAGATCCAGGGCAGAACACTGAAGCTTTCTTT.

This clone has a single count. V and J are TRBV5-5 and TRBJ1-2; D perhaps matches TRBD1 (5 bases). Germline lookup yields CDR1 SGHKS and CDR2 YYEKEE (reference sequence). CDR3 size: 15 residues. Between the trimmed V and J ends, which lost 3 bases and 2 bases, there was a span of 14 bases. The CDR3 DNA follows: TGTGCCAGCAGCTACGCGCCGGGGGGAAACTATGGCTACACCTTC. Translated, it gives CASSYAPGGNYGYTF.

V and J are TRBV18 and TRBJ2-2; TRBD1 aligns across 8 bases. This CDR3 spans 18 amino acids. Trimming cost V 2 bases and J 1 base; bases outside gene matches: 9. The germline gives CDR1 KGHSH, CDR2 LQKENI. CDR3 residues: CASSPGRPGTGNTGELFF. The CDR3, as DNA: TGTGCCAGCTCACCAGGCAGGCCCGGGACAGGGAACACCGGGGAGCTGTTTTTT.

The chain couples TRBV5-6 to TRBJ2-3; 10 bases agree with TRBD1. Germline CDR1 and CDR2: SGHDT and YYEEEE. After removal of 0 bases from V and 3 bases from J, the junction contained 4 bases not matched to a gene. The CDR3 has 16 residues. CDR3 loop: CASSLEQGQGTDTQYF. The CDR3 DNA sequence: TGTGCCAGCAGCTTGGAACAGGGACAGGGGACAGATACGCAGTATTTT.

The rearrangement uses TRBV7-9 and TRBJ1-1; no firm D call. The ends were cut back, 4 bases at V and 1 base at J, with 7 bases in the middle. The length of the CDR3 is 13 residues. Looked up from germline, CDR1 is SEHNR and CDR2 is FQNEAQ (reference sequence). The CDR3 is CASSSDWNTEAFF. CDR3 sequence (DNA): TGTGCCAGCAGCTCTGACTGGAACACTGAAGCTTTCTTT.

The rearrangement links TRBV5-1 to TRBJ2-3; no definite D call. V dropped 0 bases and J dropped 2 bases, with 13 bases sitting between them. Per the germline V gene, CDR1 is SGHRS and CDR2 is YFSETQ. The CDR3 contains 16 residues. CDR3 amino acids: CASSLDRSRITDTQYF. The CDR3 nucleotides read TGCGCCAGCAGCTTGGACCGATCCAGAATCACAGATACGCAGTATTTT.

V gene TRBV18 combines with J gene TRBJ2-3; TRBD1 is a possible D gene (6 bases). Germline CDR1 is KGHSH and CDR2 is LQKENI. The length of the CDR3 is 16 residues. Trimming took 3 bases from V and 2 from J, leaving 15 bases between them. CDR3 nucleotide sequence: TGTGCCAGCTCACCCACAGGGCAGGGGTTCACAGATACGCAGTATTTT. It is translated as CASSPTGQGFTDTQYF. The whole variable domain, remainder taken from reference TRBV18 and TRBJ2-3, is NAGVMQNPRHLVRRRGQEARLRCSPMKGHSHVYWYRQLPEEGLKFMVYLQKENIIDESGMPKERFSAEFPKEGPSILRIQQVVRGDSAAYFCASSPTGQGFTDTQYFGPGTRLTVL.

The CDR3 sequence is CATGPRWTTYEQYF. CDR3 nucleotide sequence: TGTGCCACCGGCCCGAGGTGGACAACCTACGAGCAGTACTTC. This chain connects TRBV6-5 to TRBJ2-7, with a weak D call TRBD1 (5 bases). Germline loops: CDR1 MNHEY, CDR2 SVGAGI. V was shortened by 10 bases and J by 2 bases, with 18 bases between the two germline ends. This CDR3 spans 14 amino acids.

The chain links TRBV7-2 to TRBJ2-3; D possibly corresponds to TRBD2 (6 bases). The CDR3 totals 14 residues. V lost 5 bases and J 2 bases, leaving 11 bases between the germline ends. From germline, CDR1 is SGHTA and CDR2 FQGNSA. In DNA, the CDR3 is TGTGCCAGCAGCCGTGGGACTTCCACAGATACGCAGTATTTT. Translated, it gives CASSRGTSTDTQYF.

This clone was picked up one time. The CDR3 DNA is TGCAGCGTTGATTCCCAGGGGGCGGGCGAGCAGTACTTC. Translating gives CSVDSQGAGEQYF. The J gene is TRBJ2-7, the V gene TRBV29-1, with TRBD1 matching 8 bases. Germline values: CDR1 SQVTM, CDR2 ANQGSEA. The CDR3 contains 13 residues. V was clipped by 3 bases and J by 6 bases; unmatched bases: 7.

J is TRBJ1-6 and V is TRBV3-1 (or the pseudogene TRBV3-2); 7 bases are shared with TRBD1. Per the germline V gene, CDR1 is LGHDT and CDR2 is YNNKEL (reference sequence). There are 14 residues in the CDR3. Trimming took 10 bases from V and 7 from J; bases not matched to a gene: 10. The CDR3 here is CATGTAATNSPLHF. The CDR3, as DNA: TGTGCCACCGGGACAGCCGCGACAAATTCACCCCTCCACTTT.

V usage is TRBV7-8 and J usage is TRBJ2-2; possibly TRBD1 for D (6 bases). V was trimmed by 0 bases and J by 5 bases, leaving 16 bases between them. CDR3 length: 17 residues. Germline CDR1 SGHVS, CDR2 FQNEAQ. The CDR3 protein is CASSLAGGGGRTGELFF. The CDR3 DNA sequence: TGTGCCAGCAGCTTAGCGGGTGGTGGGGGCAGGACCGGGGAGCTGTTTTTT.

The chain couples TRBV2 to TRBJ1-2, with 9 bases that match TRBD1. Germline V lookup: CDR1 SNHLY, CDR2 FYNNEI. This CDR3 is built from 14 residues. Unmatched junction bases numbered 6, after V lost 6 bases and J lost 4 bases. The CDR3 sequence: CASRVGQGGYGYTF. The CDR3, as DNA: TGTGCCAGCAGAGTGGGACAGGGCGGCTATGGCTACACCTTC.

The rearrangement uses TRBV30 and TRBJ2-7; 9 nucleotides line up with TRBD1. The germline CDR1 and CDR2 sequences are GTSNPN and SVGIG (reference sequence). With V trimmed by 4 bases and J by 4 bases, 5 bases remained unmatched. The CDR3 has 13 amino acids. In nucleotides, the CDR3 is TGTGCCTGGAACGACAGGGGGTTATACGAGCAGTACTTC. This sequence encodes CAWNDRGLYEQYF. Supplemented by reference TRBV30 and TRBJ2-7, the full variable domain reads SQTIHQWPATLVQPVGSPLSLECTVEGTSNPNLYWYRQAAGRGLQLLFYSVGIGQISSEVPQNLSASRPQDRQFILSSKKLLLSDSGFYLCAWNDRGLYEQYFGPGTRLTVT.

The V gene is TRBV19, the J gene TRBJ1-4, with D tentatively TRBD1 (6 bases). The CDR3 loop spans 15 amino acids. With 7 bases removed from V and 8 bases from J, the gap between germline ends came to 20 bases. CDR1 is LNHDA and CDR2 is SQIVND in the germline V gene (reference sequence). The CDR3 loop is CASISHRVVREKLFF. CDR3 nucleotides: TGTGCCAGTATTTCCCACAGGGTAGTTCGGGAAAAACTGTTTTTT.

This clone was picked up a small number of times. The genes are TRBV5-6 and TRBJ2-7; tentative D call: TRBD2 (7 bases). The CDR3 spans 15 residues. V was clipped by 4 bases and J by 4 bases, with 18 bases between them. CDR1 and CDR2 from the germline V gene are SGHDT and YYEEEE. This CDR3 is CASSQYGGRRYEQYF. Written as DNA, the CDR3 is TGTGCCAGCAGCCAATACGGGGGGCGCAGGTACGAGCAGTACTTC.